A selection of T cell receptor beta chains follows, all from one sample in a study of cytomegalovirus exposure and HLA in healthy donors. The protocol was immunoSEQ multiplex PCR, while the TCRdb copy is restricted to in-frame clones and leaves out a portion. This repertoire shows 200,000 to 250,000 clones, roughly 80% found once; its top ten account for roughly 6%. Input material: PBMCs. Receptors were obtained from a woman under 30 in good health and CMV-seronegative. The CDR3 runs from the conserved cysteine through the conserved F or W. The D gene is left open where the match is weak. Where a row states a size, it is once, few, many or the class of an expanded clone; other rows omit it.

. | TRBJ1-5 | TRBV30 | . | CACSFGADRFSNQPQHF | TGTGCCTGCTCGTTCGGGGCTGATAGATTTAGCAATCAGCCCCAGCATTTT
. | TRBJ2-1 | TRBV5-1 | . | CASSYSSTTFF | TGCGCCAGCAGCTATTCCTCCACTACGTTCTTC
once | TRBJ1-5 | TRBV28 | . | CASVRAFNQPQHF | TGTGCCAGCGTCCGGGCTTTCAATCAGCCCCAGCATTTT
. | TRBJ1-2 | TRBV5-1 | . | CASSLPGTGYTF | TGCGCCAGCAGCTTGCCGGGAACGGGCTACACCTTC
. | TRBJ1-2 | TRBV5-6 | . | CASSLGGNSANYGYTF | TGTGCCAGCAGCTTGGGAGGGAATTCAGCTAACTATGGCTACACCTTC
many | TRBJ2-2 | TRBV7-6 | TRBD1 | CASSRQGSNTGELFF | TGTGCCAGCAGCCGACAGGGTTCGAACACCGGGGAGCTGTTTTTT
. | TRBJ1-1 | TRBV6-5 | TRBD1 | CASRTGNAEAFF | TGTGCCAGCAGGACAGGGAATGCTGAAGCTTTCTTT
. | TRBJ1-1 | TRBV15 | . | CATSPGGVGFMNTEAFF | TGTGCCACCAGCCCTGGAGGGGTGGGGTTCATGAACACTGAAGCTTTCTTT
. | TRBJ1-5 | TRBV4-1 | TRBD1 | CASSQGDRVNQPQHF | TGCGCCAGCAGCCAAGGGGACAGGGTAAATCAGCCCCAGCATTTT
. | TRBJ1-3 | TRBV6-6 | . | CASSLFLSGNTIYF | TGTGCCAGCAGTTTGTTCCTCTCTGGAAACACCATATATTTT
. | TRBJ1-2 | TRBV6-1 | . | CATSRGYYGYTF | TGTGCCACCTCGCGAGGGTACTATGGCTACACCTTC
. | TRBJ1-2 | TRBV2 | TRBD1 | CASSEPGTVYGYTF | TGTGCCAGCAGTGAACCAGGGACAGTCTATGGCTACACCTTC
. | TRBJ1-1 | TRBV2 | . | CASSGQVMNTEAFF | TGTGCCAGCAGTGGACAGGTAATGAACACTGAAGCTTTCTTT
. | TRBJ1-1 | TRBV5-6 | . | CASSSQSRANTEAFF | TGTGCCAGCAGCTCCCAATCAAGGGCGAACACTGAAGCTTTCTTT
. | TRBJ2-2 | TRBV9 | . | CASSAGRDTGELFF | TGTGCCAGCAGCGCGGGACGGGACACCGGGGAGCTGTTTTTT
. | TRBJ1-1 | TRBV5-1 | TRBD1 | CASSPAGRGDTEAFF | TGCGCCAGCAGCCCCGCGGGCAGGGGGGACACTGAAGCTTTCTTT
. | TRBJ2-1 | TRBV6-1 | . | CASSVLEGEQFF | TGTGCCAGCAGTGTTCTAGAGGGTGAGCAGTTCTTC
. | TRBJ2-7 | TRBV19 | . | CASSVTIGSYYEQYF | TGTGCCAGTAGTGTCACGATCGGCAGCTACTACGAGCAGTACTTC
once | TRBJ2-1 | TRBV11-3 | . | CASSLEVNEQFF | TGTGCCAGCAGCTTGGAGGTCAATGAGCAGTTCTTC
. | TRBJ2-2 | TRBV9 | TRBD1 | CASSGTGLGTGELFF | TGTGCCAGCAGCGGGACAGGGTTGGGCACCGGGGAGCTGTTTTTT
. | TRBJ1-1 | TRBV5-1 | . | CASTTTGNTEAFF | TGCGCCAGCACCACGACAGGGAACACTGAAGCTTTCTTT
. | TRBJ2-5 | TRBV5-1 | . | CASTDSIQETQYF | TGCGCCAGCACCGATTCTATCCAAGAGACCCAGTACTTC
few | TRBJ2-7 | TRBV5-1 | . | CASSLAWSDEQYF | TGCGCCAGCAGCTTGGCCTGGTCGGACGAGCAGTACTTC
. | TRBJ2-3 | TRBV19 | . | CASSVIGGTDTQYF | TGTGCCAGTTCAGTCATCGGTGGGACAGATACGCAGTATTTT
. | TRBJ2-1 | TRBV29-1 | . | CSAGDFTYNEQFF | TGCAGCGCGGGGGACTTCACCTACAATGAGCAGTTCTTC
. | TRBJ2-2 | TRBV15 | TRBD2 | CATSREVSGELFF | TGTGCCACCAGCCGGGAGGTGAGCGGGGAGCTGTTTTTT
. | TRBJ1-1 | TRBV19 | . | CASSEGGLMNTEAFF | TGTGCCAGTAGTGAAGGGGGACTAATGAACACTGAAGCTTTCTTT
. | TRBJ1-6 | TRBV5-5 | . | CASSSSLSPLHF | TGTGCCAGCAGCTCGAGTCTTTCACCCCTCCACTTT
. | TRBJ1-2 | TRBV6-4 | . | CASDPGTDAYGYTF | TGTGCCAGCGACCCTGGGACCGACGCCTATGGCTACACCTTC
. | TRBJ2-7 | TRBV27 | . | CASSPGHPSSEQYF | TGTGCCAGCAGTCCGGGACACCCTTCCTCCGAGCAGTACTTC
. | TRBJ2-7 | TRBV6-5 | TRBD1 | CASSYLITGEEQYF | TGTGCCAGCAGTTACCTCATTACAGGGGAGGAGCAGTACTTC
. | TRBJ2-2 | TRBV5-1 | . | CASSPPGRGVTGELFF | TGCGCCAGCAGCCCCCCGGGCAGGGGAGTCACCGGGGAGCTGTTTTTT
. | TRBJ2-1 | TRBV2 | TRBD2 | CASSLGLAGGDEQFF | TGTGCCAGCAGTCTGGGACTAGCGGGAGGAGATGAGCAGTTCTTC
. | TRBJ1-1 | TRBV30 | . | CAWSVNWTRNTEAFF | TGTGCCTGGAGTGTAAACTGGACAAGGAACACTGAAGCTTTCTTT
once | TRBJ1-2 | TRBV11-2 | . | CASSPRTEKGNYGYTF | TGTGCCAGCAGCCCCAGGACCGAGAAGGGAAACTATGGCTACACCTTC
. | TRBJ1-1 | TRBV27 | . | CASSLRMNTEAFF | TGTGCCAGCAGTTTAAGAATGAACACTGAAGCTTTCTTT
. | TRBJ1-5 | TRBV4-1 | . | CASSQVPTDRNQPQHF | TGCGCCAGCAGCCAAGTTCCAACGGACCGCAATCAGCCCCAGCATTTT